This entry describes one T cell receptor beta chain. Its antigen is unidentified. Sequenced by immunoSEQ multiplex PCR; TCRdb stores in-frame clones only, minus some. The sample consists of about 99,000 clones, roughly 88% of them appearing once. V was trimmed by 0 bases and J by 5 bases, leaving 11 bases between them. The length of the CDR3 is 14 residues. Germline assignment: CDR1 SGHRS and CDR2 YFSETQ. These data come from a study of T cell responses to AZD1222 COVID-19 vaccine. Findings of the study overall: Recipients of two AZD1222 doses showed rising Spike-specific TCR breadth and depth. Most donors were white British and more were female, and clonal diversity was possibly underestimated.

V and J are TRBV5-1 and TRBJ2-5; D gene uncertain. The specimen was peripheral blood, collected on day 0 of AZD1222 vaccination. The clonotype was recovered from an adult in good health. This chain's CDR3 is CASSLGNNRETQYF. CDR3 bases: TGCGCCAGCAGCTTGGGTAATAACCGCGAGACCCAGTACTTC.